This T cell receptor beta chain was sequenced during a study of T cell responses to AZD1222 COVID-19 vaccine. Whole-study results and caveats: Repertoires were obtained only post-peak T cell response. Only 5 or 6 individuals given AZD1222 were seropositive at baseline. Donors were chiefly white British, with a greater number of females, and clonal diversity was perhaps underestimated. Spike as a whole was targeted by vaccine-associated CD4 TCRs, dominant at 160-218 and 743-854.

About this clone itself: Its antigen is unknown.

The V end was cut by 1 base, the J end by 4 bases, with 12 bases between. This CDR3 is built from 16 residues. Germline-derived CDR1 and CDR2 are SGHNT and YYREEE (reference sequence). Method: immunoSEQ multiplex PCR; TCRdb's copy keeps in-frame clones and lacks some. The sample yields approximately 110,000 clones, about nine tenths seen once. The clonotype was recovered from an adult in good health. V usage is TRBV5-4 and J usage is TRBJ2-6; D is ambiguous. The sample consisted of peripheral blood, taken on day 0 of AZD1222 vaccination. DNA for the CDR3: TGTGCCAGCAGCTTGAGTAGGTCAGACGGGGCCAACGTCCTGACTTTC. It yields the protein CASSLSRSDGANVLTF.